These 5 T cell receptor beta chains were sequenced from one sample in a study of T-cell reconstitution after alpha-beta-depleted transplantation in children. The authors prepared the TCRbeta library with unique molecular identifiers. TCRdb itself ran the PCR reads through MiXCR, one entry per CDR3 protein. Of fewer than 250,000 distinct CDR3 sequences listed, about a sixth are singletons. The input for sequencing was PBMCs, mostly from graft donor cells, taken 360 days after TCRalphabeta/CD19-depleted stem cell transplant. These receptors were collected from a male patient aged 2-15 years who had a stem cell transplant for acute lymphoblastic leukemia, so the T cells may come from the graft donor.

The V and J genes are TRBV7-6 and TRBJ1-1, with D uncertain. The CDR3 has 16 amino acids. Trimming removed 0 bases from V and 3 bases from J, with 14 bases in between. The germline V gene has CDR1 SGHVS and CDR2 FNYEAQ. The CDR3 loop reads CASSLAGTLRYTEAFF. As DNA, the CDR3 is TGTGCCAGCAGCTTAGCGGGAACACTTCGGTACACTGAAGCTTTCTTT.

This chain uses TRBV4-2 with TRBJ1-6, with D perhaps matching TRBD1 (5 bases). This CDR3 is built from 15 residues. From germline, CDR1 is LGHNA and CDR2 YNFKEQ. Trimming took off 0 bases at V and 10 bases at J, with 13 bases between the two ends. CDR3 coding DNA: TGTGCCAGCAGCCAAGAAGGGCAGGGCGGCTCACCCCTCCACTTT. Its translation is CASSQEGQGGSPLHF.

This clonotype has only a few counts. V usage is TRBV15 and J usage is TRBJ2-7, with D perhaps TRBD2 (7 bases). The V gene lost 1 base and the J gene lost 1 base, with 11 bases spanning the gap. The V gene's germline CDR1 is LNHNV and CDR2 YYDKDF (reference sequence). The CDR3 covers 15 residues. This chain's CDR3 is CATSRGEGGSYEQYF. CDR3 in DNA: TGTGCCACCAGCAGAGGAGAGGGGGGGTCCTACGAGCAGTACTTC.

This clonotype was seen only a few times. V and J are TRBV19 and TRBJ2-1; D is unresolved. Germline V lookup: CDR1 LNHDA, CDR2 SQIVND (reference sequence). The CDR3 is 14 amino acids. V dropped 3 bases and J dropped 8 bases, with 14 bases sitting between them. The CDR3 spells CASSIGSLFDEQFF. In nucleotides, the CDR3 is TGTGCCAGTAGTATCGGTTCCCTTTTCGATGAGCAGTTCTTC. Full variable domain (remainder filled in from reference TRBV19 and TRBJ2-1): DGGITQSPKYLFRKEGQNVTLSCEQNLNHDAMYWYRQDPGQGLRLIYYSQIVNDFQKGDIAEGYSVSREKKESFPLTVTSAQKNPTAFYLCASSIGSLFDEQFFGPGTRLTVL.

The rearrangement joins TRBV11-2 to TRBJ2-2; D possibly corresponds to TRBD2 (5 bases). The V end was cut by 2 bases, the J end by 3 bases, with 13 bases between. Per the germline V gene, CDR1 is SGHAT and CDR2 is FQNNGV. The CDR3 runs to 16 residues. The CDR3 DNA is TGTGCCAGCAGCTTAAGGAGGTCACCTTACACCGGGGAGCTGTTTTTT. This gives the protein CASSLRRSPYTGELFF. Looking up the rest from reference TRBV11-2 and TRBJ2-2 gives the full variable domain: EAGVAQSPRYKIIEKRQSVAFWCNPISGHATLYWYQQILGQGPKLLIQFQNNGVVDDSQLPKDRFSAERLKGVDSTLKIQPAKLEDSAVYLCASSLRRSPYTGELFFGEGSRLTVL.